What follows are 8 T cell receptor beta chains derived from one specimen sequenced in a study of blood T cell repertoires in COVID-19. Assay: immunoSEQ multiplex PCR; the TCRdb copy retains only in-frame clones and omits some. The data contain some 310,000 clones, 87% of them seen just once; the ten biggest clones take up 1%. Input material: peripheral blood. The receptor source for this set is a man aged 50 or older with active or convalescent COVID-19.

The V call is TRBV3-1 (or the pseudogene TRBV3-2), the J call TRBJ2-7, with TRBD2 matching 10 bases. V lost 1 base to trimming and J lost 3 bases; unmatched junction nucleotides: 6. CDR3 length equals 16 residues. Germline assignment: CDR1 LGHDT and CDR2 YNNKEL (reference sequence). The CDR3 nucleotides are TGTGCCAGCAGCCAAGGGTTCGCTAGCGGGGGCTACGAGCAGTACTTC. Protein: CASSQGFASGGYEQYF.

The chain couples TRBV4-1 to TRBJ1-2, with TRBD1 matching over 9 bases. There are 15 residues in the CDR3. CDR1 and CDR2 (germline): MGHRA, YSYEKL. J was trimmed by 1 base and V by 3 bases; bases with no gene match: 3. CDR3 region: CASSQGQGLNYGYTF. The DNA for the CDR3 is TGCGCCAGCAGCCAGGGACAGGGACTTAACTATGGCTACACCTTC.

This chain's CDR3 is CSVEDPGAGGDNEQFF. The CDR3 DNA follows: TGCAGCGTTGAAGATCCGGGAGCGGGGGGGGACAATGAGCAGTTCTTC. This chain uses TRBV29-1 with TRBJ2-1; the match to TRBD2 covers 10 bases. V dropped 0 bases and J dropped 5; count of bases not matched to a gene: 7. The V gene's germline CDR1 is SQVTM and CDR2 ANQGSEA. This CDR3 is built from 16 residues.

This clone has at least ten counts. One end of the junction fails to match germline, which may point to a read error. The chain combines TRBV9 with TRBJ2-3, with D possibly matching TRBD2 (5 bases). Per germline, CDR1 SGDLS and CDR2 YYNGEE. CDR3 length equals 13 residues. This CDR3 reads CASNVLGTDTQYF. Here the CDR3 DNA reads TGTGCCAGCAACGTACTAGGCACAGATACGCAGTATTTT.

This sequence joins TRBV29-1 and TRBJ1-1; possible D gene TRBD1, 5 bases. The germline V gene has CDR1 SQVTM and CDR2 ANQGSEA. This CDR3 region has 15 residues. Trimming cost V 1 base and J 0 bases, with 12 bases left between them. CDR3: CSVEGGGVLNTEAFF. CDR3 DNA sequence: TGCAGCGTTGAAGGGGGAGGGGTCCTGAACACTGAAGCTTTCTTT.

The V call is TRBV28, the J call TRBJ2-7; possible D gene TRBD1, 6 bases. The CDR3 consists of 14 residues. Trimming took 10 bases from V and 6 from J, leaving 22 bases between them. Germline CDR1 MDHEN, CDR2 SYDVKM. In DNA form, the CDR3 reads TGTGCCACCCTCCCCCCACACCTCAGGGGCGAGCAGTACTTC. It specifies CATLPPHLRGEQYF.

This chain uses TRBV5-1 with TRBJ2-5; 8 positions agree with TRBD1. Trimming cost V 5 bases and J 4 bases; bases outside gene matches: 16. Germline loops: CDR1 SGHRS, CDR2 YFSETQ. The CDR3 is 17 residues long. CDR3 coding DNA: TGCGCCAGCAGAGAACCCCTACCCTCAGACAGGGGAGAGACCCAGTACTTC. It specifies CASREPLPSDRGETQYF.

The chain combines TRBV5-4 with TRBJ2-1, with 14 positions matching TRBD2. V lost 4 bases, J lost 7 bases, and 4 bases stayed unmatched. Germline V gene lookup returns CDR1 SGHNT and CDR2 YYREEE (reference sequence). The CDR3 is made up of 15 amino acids. The CDR3 region has the DNA TGTGCCAGCAGCCCCGGGACTAGCGGGAGTAATGAGCAGTTCTTC. It yields the protein CASSPGTSGSNEQFF. Combining the CDR3 with reference TRBV5-4 and TRBJ2-1 gives the whole variable domain ETGVTQSPTHLIKTRGQQVTLRCSSQSGHNTVSWYQQALGQGPQFIFQYYREEENGRGNFPPRFSGLQFPNYSSELNVNALELDDSALYLCASSPGTSGSNEQFFGPGTRLTVL.